These T cell receptor beta chains were read from a single sample in a study of blood T cell repertoires in COVID-19. Profiling relied on immunoSEQ multiplex PCR, and the TCRdb table lists in-frame clones only, not all of them. The sample holds under 200,000 clones, 88% seen once. The sequenced sample was peripheral blood. The receptor source for this set is a man aged 35-49 years with active or convalescent COVID-19. CDR3s leave out the opening cysteine and the closing phenylalanine or tryptophan. Size tells how often a clone was seen (once, few, many) or the class of an expanded clone, and some rows leave it out.

CDR3 length	clone size	V gene	J gene	CDR3 protein
11	.	TRBV10-3	TRBJ1-1	AISDRGPGEAF
15	.	TRBV28	TRBJ2-1	ASSSYSQDRAYNEQF
16	.	TRBV4-1	TRBJ2-1	ASSQEGQGALGGYEQF
11	.	TRBV7-2	TRBJ2-7	ASSSDSRHEQY
13	.	TRBV7-2	TRBJ2-7	ASSLAGGPLYEQY
12	.	TRBV27	TRBJ2-7	ASSFWAKPYEQY
13	.	TRBV5-6	TRBJ2-7	ASSLGRQRAYEQY
13	once	TRBV7-2	TRBJ1-2	ASSVTGTGRNGYT
12	.	TRBV7-9	TRBJ2-7	ASSLQISGNEQY
11	few	TRBV10-3	TRBJ1-1	AISELLGTEAF
13	.	TRBV11-2	TRBJ1-6	ASSRGTGLDPPLH
12	.	TRBV5-4	TRBJ2-5	ASRGAGGQETQY
13	.	TRBV6-1	TRBJ2-7	ASSSLVDTPYEQY
13	.	TRBV7-2	TRBJ2-7	ASSTTGGSSYEQY
14	.	TRBV27	TRBJ1-3	ASSPTPPGFGNTIY
13	.	TRBV5-1	TRBJ2-7	ASSLGGAKSYEQY
15	once	TRBV11-3	TRBJ2-6	ASSLVWGQGGANVLT
12	once	TRBV5-4	TRBJ2-7	ASSSDGGYYEQY
13	.	TRBV5-1	TRBJ1-1	ASSLNRTPNTEAF
12	.	TRBV19	TRBJ1-3	ASREGTSGNTIY
14	once	TRBV20-1	TRBJ2-7	SASFVAGGGGYEQY
14	.	TRBV4-1	TRBJ2-1	ASSQPLRDRYNEQF
13	.	TRBV19	TRBJ1-5	ATQMKAGRNQPQH
13	.	TRBV5-4	TRBJ1-1	ASSLRYRDGTEAF
12	.	TRBV5-5	TRBJ2-7	ASSLAGTPYEQY
12	.	TRBV6-6	TRBJ1-2	ASSSDPGGYGYT
9	.	TRBV7-9	TRBJ1-1	ASIQGVEAF
12	.	TRBV5-1	TRBJ1-2	ASSLTGGEFGYT
12	.	TRBV30	TRBJ2-3	AWTSGTSTDTQY
13	.	TRBV30	TRBJ1-4	AWSVQAGPNEKLF
11	.	TRBV6-6	TRBJ2-7	ASSYAATYEQY
8	.	TRBV20-1	TRBJ2-5	SARRETQY
13	.	TRBV14	TRBJ2-2	ASSLHVGRTGELF
14	.	TRBV28	TRBJ2-5	ASSPDRAKLQETQY
10	.	TRBV4-2	TRBJ1-6	ASSQDRQALV
16	once	TRBV6-1	TRBJ2-7	ASSEAILWGREGWKQY
14	.	TRBV3-1/TRBV3-2	TRBJ2-2	ASSPPGGSNTGELF
12	.	TRBV6-1	TRBJ2-7	ASSEEVWAYEQY
13	once	TRBV18	TRBJ1-3	ASSQPTGRGNTIY
13	.	TRBV5-1	TRBJ2-1	ASSLDSPKVNEQF
16	.	TRBV18	TRBJ2-5	ASSMGLAGGPIQETQY
13	once	TRBV25-1	TRBJ1-5	ASSADGRYNQPQH
12	.	TRBV9	TRBJ1-2	ASSAGQGNYGYT
12	.	TRBV4-2	TRBJ2-2	ASSLSLDLGELF
15	.	TRBV7-9	TRBJ2-5	ASSSISLGQGLETQY
12	.	TRBV15	TRBJ1-4	ATSPIDTTEKLF
11	few	TRBV19	TRBJ1-1	ASSTTGNTEAF
14	.	TRBV10-3	TRBJ2-3	AISGSPGGLTDTQY
13	.	TRBV7-3	TRBJ2-4	ASSLSGGLPNIQY
6	few	TRBV29-1	TRBJ1-2	SALGYT
12	.	TRBV7-3	TRBJ1-3	ASSPDRGGNTIY
15	.	TRBV11-2	TRBJ2-1	ASSPYSTGLQYNEQF
15	.	TRBV28	TRBJ2-3	ATSTSGIGSSTDTQY
11	.	TRBV6-5	TRBJ1-1	ASRGTGNTEAF